This passage covers 27 T cell receptor beta chains from one sample sequenced in a study of cytomegalovirus exposure and HLA in healthy donors. The PCR was carried out with 60 Vbeta primers and 13 Jbeta primers. TCRdb's copy holds only in-frame clones and misses some; the assay was immunoSEQ multiplex PCR. The sample has around 99,000 clones; under 80% are singletons. Sequenced material: PBMCs. The receptors come from a middle-aged woman in good health and CMV-seropositive.

The chain carries TRBV29-1 and TRBJ1-1; TRBD1 aligns across 8 bases. The CDR3 extends over 13 amino acids. Looked up from germline, CDR1 is SQVTM and CDR2 is ANQGSEA. The V gene end was trimmed by 7 bases and the J gene end by 1 base; junction bases not matched to a gene: 5. CDR3 residues: CSGRQGTNTEAFF. As DNA, the CDR3 is TGCAGCGGGAGACAGGGGACGAACACTGAAGCTTTCTTT.

The chain links TRBV4-3 to TRBJ1-2, with TRBD1 identical over 7 bases. This CDR3 has 15 amino acids. Germline trimming cut 0 bases from V and 5 bases from J; bases unmatched to any gene: 6. Germline CDR1 reads LGHNA; CDR2 reads YSLEER. This CDR3 is CASSQEKGAYYGYTF. CDR3 nucleotide sequence: TGCGCCAGCAGCCAAGAAAAGGGGGCGTATTATGGCTACACCTTC.

The chain carries TRBV19 and TRBJ1-5, with 7 bases fitting TRBD1. The CDR3 length is 15 residues. From germline, CDR1 is LNHDA and CDR2 SQIVND (reference sequence). V dropped 3 bases and J dropped 3; count of bases not matched to a gene: 5. CDR3: CASSIDREPNQPQHF. CDR3 DNA sequence: TGTGCCAGTAGTATTGACAGGGAGCCCAATCAGCCCCAGCATTTT.

In DNA, the CDR3 is TGTGCCAGCAGCAAAATCGGGGGTAGGCAGGGAAACAATCAGCCCCAGCATTTT. Translation: CASSKIGGRQGNNQPQHF. V gene TRBV21-1 combines with J gene TRBJ1-5. TRBV21-1 is an annotated pseudogene. There are 18 residues in the CDR3.

This clone has just a few counts. The chain carries TRBV30 and TRBJ1-1, with a tentative D call TRBD1 (6 bases). The V gene's germline CDR1 is GTSNPN and CDR2 SVGIG (reference sequence). CDR3 length equals 12 residues. Trimming removed 3 bases from V and 9 bases from J, with 14 bases in between. As DNA, the CDR3 is TGTGCCTGGAGGATATCAGGGGTACAAGCTTTCTTT. As protein: CAWRISGVQAFF.

The CDR3 here is CSVDLYGGPGTEAFF. For the CDR3, the DNA is TGCAGCGTTGATTTGTACGGGGGGCCCGGCACTGAAGCTTTCTTT. V is TRBV29-1 and J is TRBJ1-1, with D perhaps matching TRBD1 (6 bases). The CDR3 spans 15 residues. Trimming left V 3 bases short and J 4 bases short, with 18 bases between. CDR1 and CDR2 from the germline V gene are SQVTM and ANQGSEA.

This chain connects TRBV2 to TRBJ1-5, with D possibly matching TRBD1 (5 bases). Trimming left V 6 bases short and J 1 base short, with 7 bases between. Germline CDR1 SNHLY, CDR2 FYNNEI. This CDR3 comprises 13 residues. This CDR3 reads CASRTESNQPQHF. The CDR3 coding sequence is TGTGCCAGCAGGACAGAGAGCAATCAGCCCCAGCATTTT.

This sequence joins TRBV14 and TRBJ2-7; no clear D. The CDR3 covers 13 residues. V lost 0 bases to trimming and J lost 4 bases, with 7 bases between them. The germline CDR1 and CDR2 sequences are SGHDN and FVKESK. CDR3 sequence: CASSQDSTYEQYF. For the CDR3, the DNA is TGTGCCAGCAGCCAAGATTCTACGTACGAGCAGTACTTC. Full variable domain (missing parts from reference TRBV14 and TRBJ2-7): EAGVTQFPSHSVIEKGQTVTLRCDPISGHDNLYWYRRVMGKEIKFLLHFVKESKQDESGMPNNRFLAERTGGTYSTLKVQPAELEDSGVYFCASSQDSTYEQYFGPGTRLTVT.

This rearrangement joins TRBV29-1 to TRBJ2-7; 7 bases fit TRBD1. V shed 3 bases, J shed 0 bases, and the junction held 8 bases outside the gene matches. CDR1 and CDR2 (germline): SQVTM, ANQGSEA. The CDR3 sequence is 15 residues long. CDR3 residues: CSVDSKAGGSYEQYF. CDR3 DNA: TGCAGCGTTGATAGTAAGGCAGGGGGCTCCTACGAGCAGTACTTC.

In the case of this clone: Germline and junction disagree at one end, which may indicate a read error. V usage is TRBV4-1 and J usage is TRBJ2-5; 9 nucleotides align to TRBD2. Germline-derived CDR1 and CDR2 are MGHRA and YSYEKL. The CDR3 spans 16 residues. CDR3 sequence: CASSQGHSGGGETQYF. Written as DNA, the CDR3 is TGCGCCAGCAGTCAAGGGCATAGCGGGGGAGGCGAGACCCAGTACTTC.

V gene TRBV4-1 combines with J gene TRBJ2-2, with D uncertain. Looked up from germline, CDR1 is MGHRA and CDR2 is YSYEKL. Trimming took 3 bases from V and 4 from J, leaving 6 bases between them. This CDR3 comprises 13 residues. This CDR3 is CASSQRATGELFF. As DNA, the CDR3 is TGCGCCAGCAGCCAGCGCGCCACCGGGGAGCTGTTTTTT.

This clone was detected only a few times. This chain joins TRBV2 and TRBJ2-5; possibly TRBD1 for D (6 bases). This CDR3 comprises 16 residues. CDR1 and CDR2 (germline): SNHLY, FYNNEI. V was cut by 7 bases and J by 0 bases, with 18 bases left in between. This CDR3 reads CASKSGQRVYQETQYF. The CDR3, as DNA: TGTGCCAGCAAATCAGGACAGCGAGTGTACCAAGAGACCCAGTACTTC.

This rearrangement joins TRBV2 to TRBJ1-4, with D perhaps matching TRBD1 (5 bases). Trimming took 6 bases from V and 0 from J, leaving 14 bases between them. Germline assignment: CDR1 SNHLY and CDR2 FYNNEI. This CDR3 comprises 16 residues. The chain's CDR3 is CASRGRQQTTNEKLFF. The CDR3 nucleotides read TGTGCCAGCAGGGGCAGACAGCAAACAACTAATGAAAAACTGTTTTTT.

The V gene is TRBV27, the J gene TRBJ2-2; 7 bases line up with TRBD1. The CDR3 covers 16 residues. Germline V gene sequence: CDR1 MNHEY, CDR2 SMNVEV (reference sequence). The V and J ends lost 3 bases and 5 bases, in that order; junction bases with no gene match: 9. The CDR3 bases are TGTGCCAGCAGTTTCAGAGACAGGGTCGGAACCGGGGAGCTGTTTTTT. The encoded protein is CASSFRDRVGTGELFF.

The rearrangement uses TRBV9 and TRBJ2-7, with TRBD2 matching over 7 bases. The trim removed 0 bases at V and 6 bases at J, leaving 6 bases unmatched. The germline gives CDR1 SGDLS, CDR2 YYNGEE. The CDR3 covers 14 residues. CDR3 DNA sequence: TGTGCCAGCAGCGTAGCTAACGGCGGGGGCGAGCAGTACTTC. This translates into CASSVANGGGEQYF.

The chain combines TRBV30 with TRBJ1-5, with D perhaps TRBD1 (6 bases). CDR3 size: 18 residues. The V and J ends lost 2 bases and 0 bases respectively, with 20 bases between them. Per germline, CDR1 GTSNPN and CDR2 SVGIG (reference sequence). The CDR3 nucleotides are TGTGCCTGGAGTTTAACGGACAGTAAAAGTTATAGCAATCAGCCCCAGCATTTT. Residues: CAWSLTDSKSYSNQPQHF.

The V and J genes are TRBV4-3 and TRBJ2-3; 10 bases are shared with TRBD2. Trimming cost V 0 bases and J 5 bases; bases outside gene matches: 11. The CDR3 length is 18 residues. Germline CDR1 LGHNA, CDR2 YSLEER. The CDR3 sequence is CASSQDFSASGGIDTQYF. In nucleotides, the CDR3 is TGCGCCAGCAGCCAAGATTTTTCCGCTAGCGGGGGTATAGATACGCAGTATTTT.

The rearrangement uses TRBV7-3 and TRBJ2-7; TRBD1 matches at 7 bases. This CDR3 is 15 amino acids long. From germline, CDR1 is SGHTA and CDR2 FQGTGA. J lost 2 bases, V lost 2 bases, and 6 bases had no gene match. The CDR3 DNA reads as TGTGCCAGCAGCTTAGCGTCAGGGGGTACCTACGAGCAGTACTTC. This sequence encodes CASSLASGGTYEQYF.

CDR3 amino acids: CAWSVPKGHRLRYTF. CDR3 bases: TGTGCCTGGAGTGTACCAAAGGGACACCGCCTGAGATACACCTTC. This sequence joins TRBV30 and TRBJ1-2; TRBD1 is a possible D gene (6 bases). Trimming left V 0 bases short and J 11 bases short, with 22 bases between. The CDR3 totals 15 residues. Germline CDR1 GTSNPN, CDR2 SVGIG (reference sequence).

The CDR3 here is CAWSPRPRLNTEAFF. CDR3 bases: TGTGCCTGGAGTCCGCGTCCCCGCCTGAACACTGAAGCTTTCTTT. The gene calls are TRBV30 and TRBJ1-1; D call uncertain. Trimming cost V 2 bases and J 0 bases, with 13 bases left between them. The CDR3 is 15 residues long. Germline V gene data show CDR1 as GTSNPN and CDR2 as SVGIG (reference sequence).

V and J are TRBV6-5 and TRBJ1-2; the D gene is possibly TRBD1 (6 bases). CDR3 size: 14 residues. The ends were cut back, 4 bases at V and 5 bases at J, with 14 bases in the middle. Per germline, CDR1 MNHEY and CDR2 SVGAGI. CDR3 bases: TGTGCCAGCAGTTCTTCAGGGGTAACATATGGCTACACCTTC. Translating gives CASSSSGVTYGYTF.

This chain joins TRBV6-1 and TRBJ2-3; D is perhaps TRBD2 (5 bases). Trimming took off 3 bases at V and 1 base at J, with 14 bases between the two ends. The germline V gene has CDR1 MNHNS and CDR2 SASEGT. This CDR3 spans 16 amino acids. In DNA, the CDR3 is TGTGCCAGCAGTGAGGCCTGGGAAGCGGGCACAGATACGCAGTATTTT. Its translation: CASSEAWEAGTDTQYF.

This rearrangement joins TRBV4-3 to TRBJ2-1; 12 bases fit TRBD2. CDR3 size: 16 residues. Germline CDR1 is LGHNA and CDR2 is YSLEER. Losses at the gene ends were 6 bases for V and 4 bases for J; bases not matched to a gene: 7. CDR3 nucleotides: TGCGCCAGCAGTAGGACTAGCGGGGACTTTTACAATGAGCAGTTCTTC. It yields the protein CASSRTSGDFYNEQFF.

The chain carries TRBV7-3 and TRBJ1-1; a weak D match, TRBD1 (5 bases). The CDR3 has 14 residues. The germline V and J ends were trimmed by 3 bases and 5 bases, with 13 bases remaining between them. Germline CDR1 SGHTA, CDR2 FQGTGA. CDR3 in amino acids: CASSFKTARTEAFF. The CDR3, as DNA: TGTGCCAGCAGCTTTAAGACAGCGCGGACTGAAGCTTTCTTT.

This chain uses TRBV5-8 with TRBJ2-1; a weak D match, TRBD2 (6 bases). CDR3 length: 14 residues. Trimming left V 3 bases short and J 9 bases short, with 16 bases between. CDR1 is SGHTS and CDR2 is YDEGEE in the germline V gene. CDR3 loop: CASSSAPRGFEQFF. DNA for the CDR3: TGTGCCAGCAGCTCCGCACCCCGGGGGTTTGAGCAGTTCTTC.

This chain links TRBV12-5 with TRBJ1-1; D perhaps matches TRBD1 (5 bases). V shed 0 bases and J shed 3 bases, with 23 bases lying between them. Germline CDR1 reads LGHNT; CDR2 reads FRNRAP. CDR3 length: 19 residues. The CDR3 DNA reads as TGTGCTAGTGGTTTGGTTTTGGGGAATGTGGGGGGTTCGGACACTGAAGCTTTCTTT. It specifies CASGLVLGNVGGSDTEAFF. The full variable domain, with the rest looked up from reference TRBV12-5 and TRBJ1-1, is DARVTQTPRHKVTEMGQEVTMRCQPILGHNTVFWYRQTMMQGLELLAYFRNRAPLDDSGMPKDRFSAEMPDATLATLKIQPSEPRDSAVYFCASGLVLGNVGGSDTEAFFGQGTRLTVV.

The J gene is TRBJ2-5, the V gene TRBV11-1; 7 bases are shared with TRBD2. This CDR3 spans 13 amino acids. Looked up from germline, CDR1 is SGHAT and CDR2 is FQDESV (reference sequence). V lost 3 bases and J lost 5; bases outside the gene matches: 3. This CDR3 reads CASSFTSVETQYF. The CDR3 DNA is TGTGCCAGCAGCTTTACTAGCGTGGAGACCCAGTACTTC.